The 3 T cell receptor beta chains given below trace back to one sample, sequenced in a study of T cells after yellow fever vaccination. Each CDR3 protein gets one entry after TCRdb re-called the 5' RACE reads with MiXCR. The top ten clones hold roughly a sixth of a sample with some 390,000 distinct CDR3 sequences, approximately 18% of them seen once. Sample: PBMCs, taken before the yellow fever booster vaccination. The source of these receptors is a man aged 18 to 29 who received the YFV17D yellow fever vaccine.

The sample holds a few counts of this clonotype. This chain links TRBV4-3 with TRBJ1-3; D unclear. The CDR3 extends over 15 amino acids. Between the trimmed V and J ends, which lost 4 bases and 0 bases, there was a span of 10 bases. Germline V gene lookup returns CDR1 LGHNA and CDR2 YSLEER. The CDR3 DNA follows: TGCGCCAGCAGCCCCTATTTTATCTCTGGAAACACCATATATTTT. Encoded protein: CASSPYFISGNTIYF.

The chain combines TRBV6-1 with TRBJ1-6; D might be TRBD1 (5 bases). The CDR3 is 14 residues long. Germline V lookup: CDR1 MNHNS, CDR2 SASEGT. V was cut by 4 bases and J by 6 bases, with 10 bases left in between. In DNA, the CDR3 is TGTGCCAGCAGTGTCGGAGACAGTAATTCACCCCTCCACTTT. It specifies CASSVGDSNSPLHF.

This chain links TRBV5-5 with TRBJ2-2; D uncertain. The germline V and J ends were trimmed by 2 bases and 8 bases, with 10 bases remaining between them. This CDR3 has 13 amino acids. Germline CDR1 is SGHKS and CDR2 is YYEKEE (reference sequence). Here the CDR3 DNA reads TGTGCCAGCAGCTTCTTAGTGTCTGGGGAGCTGTTTTTT. It encodes CASSFLVSGELFF.